This T cell receptor (beta chain) comes out of a study of blood T cell repertoires in COVID-19. Overall study: The origin of the acute and convalescent COVID-19 samples was the United States, Italy and Spain.

V lost 2 bases and J lost 1; bases outside the gene matches: 4. Germline assignment: CDR1 SEHNR and CDR2 FQNEAQ (reference sequence). This CDR3 contains 15 residues. Original data processing: Amplifying reference gene primers gave estimates of nucleated cell counts. Only in-frame clones appear in the TCRdb table, and some are missing; sequencing was by immunoSEQ multiplex PCR. V and J calls plus clone size are reproduced from that table; the DNA served to infer D and trimming. The sample has about 140,000 clones; about 80% are singletons. V usage is TRBV7-9 and J usage is TRBJ1-1, with 7 bases fitting TRBD1. Sequencing input: peripheral blood. The clonotype originates from a human donor in a cohort sampled during active COVID-19. CDR3 bases: TGTGCCAGCAGCTTATCAGGGGGGAAGAACACTGAAGCTTTCTTT. It codes for CASSLSGGKNTEAFF.